The rows below give T cell receptor beta chains drawn from one sample of a study of blood T cell repertoires in COVID-19. The method was immunoSEQ multiplex PCR; TCRdb's version includes in-frame clones alone and lacks a portion of them. The table includes hundreds of thousands of clones, more than 65% detected once. The specimen sequenced was peripheral blood. The receptors originated from a woman between 40 and 50 years old with active or convalescent COVID-19. The CDR3 runs from the conserved cysteine through the conserved F or W. Each record gives: clone size, J gene, D gene, V gene, CDR3 protein, CDR3 DNA. A D gene is named only where the DNA matches it firmly. Clone size is given for some rows only: seen once, a few or many times, or a class if the clone is expanded.

>NA|TRBJ2-3|TRBD1|TRBV7-9
CASSQGGADTQYF
TGTGCCAGCAGCCAAGGGGGCGCAGATACGCAGTATTTT
>NA|TRBJ1-1|NA|TRBV6-5
CASSYSRARIEAFF
TGTGCCAGCAGTTACTCGCGGGCCCGAATTGAAGCTTTCTTT
>NA|TRBJ1-1|NA|TRBV12-3/TRBV12-4
CASSLSPGTEAFF
TGTGCCAGCAGTTTATCCCCAGGAACTGAAGCTTTCTTT
>NA|TRBJ2-1|NA|TRBV6-5
CASSYRQTGEQFF
TGTGCCAGCAGTTATAGACAGACCGGTGAGCAGTTCTTC
>NA|TRBJ2-3|TRBD2|TRBV4-1
CASSQETLAGAQDTQYF
TGCGCCAGCAGCCAAGAGACCCTAGCGGGGGCCCAAGATACGCAGTATTTT
>NA|TRBJ1-2|TRBD1|TRBV30
CAWSPGWDRDYGYTF
TGTGCCTGGAGCCCCGGGTGGGACAGGGACTATGGCTACACCTTC
>NA|TRBJ1-1|TRBD1|TRBV2
CASRGDRLNTEAFF
TGTGCCAGCAGGGGGGACAGATTGAACACTGAAGCTTTCTTT
>few|TRBJ1-2|NA|TRBV9
CASSEDTSNYGYTF
TGTGCCAGCAGCGAGGACACTTCTAACTATGGCTACACCTTC
>NA|TRBJ2-3|NA|TRBV9
CASSTDVGGNTDTQYF
TGTGCCAGCAGCACTGATGTCGGGGGAAACACAGATACGCAGTATTTT
>NA|TRBJ1-2|TRBD1|TRBV28
CASSPPPGEGQGGYGYTF
TGTGCCAGCAGTCCTCCACCCGGTGAGGGACAGGGGGGGTATGGCTACACCTTC
>few|TRBJ2-1|NA|TRBV21-1
CFASGGTYNEQFF
TGTTTCGCCTCGGGGGGCACCTACAATGAGCAGTTCTTC
>NA|TRBJ1-4|NA|TRBV12-5
CASGLATGTSNEKLFF
TGTGCTAGTGGTTTGGCAACAGGGACCTCCAATGAAAAACTGTTTTTT
>once|TRBJ1-2|NA|TRBV11-2
CASSLNQERYSDYGYTF
TGTGCCAGCAGCTTAAATCAAGAGAGATACAGTGACTATGGCTACACCTTC
>few|TRBJ2-7|TRBD1|TRBV6-1
CASSENLGTGSYEQYF
TGTGCCAGCAGTGAAAATCTCGGGACAGGAAGCTACGAGCAGTACTTC
>NA|TRBJ2-1|TRBD2|TRBV11-3
CASSAGAGWEQFF
TGTGCCAGCAGCGCCGGAGCGGGGTGGGAGCAGTTCTTC
>NA|TRBJ1-1|NA|TRBV3-1/TRBV3-2
CASSQATPIFGTEAFF
TGTGCCAGCAGCCAAGCGACACCCATTTTCGGCACTGAAGCTTTCTTT
>NA|TRBJ1-6|TRBD1|TRBV7-3
CASSRTDRENNSPLHF
TGTGCCAGCAGCAGGACCGACAGGGAAAATAATTCACCCCTCCACTTT
>few|TRBJ1-2|NA|TRBV5-4
CASRLGGSYGYTF
TGTGCCAGCAGACTAGGGGGTTCCTATGGCTACACCTTC
>few|TRBJ1-2|TRBD1|TRBV7-9
CASSHYTTGGGYTF
TGTGCCAGCAGCCACTATACGACAGGGGGTGGCTACACCTTC
>NA|TRBJ1-3|TRBD1|TRBV7-7
CASSPSGGSGNTIYF
TGTGCCAGCAGCCCCTCAGGGGGCTCTGGAAACACCATATATTTT
>NA|TRBJ1-1|NA|TRBV9
CASSDTVGAEAFF
TGTGCCAGCAGCGACACGGTGGGCGCTGAAGCTTTCTTT
>NA|TRBJ1-1|NA|TRBV13
CASSSSGAAFF
TGTGCCAGCAGCTCATCAGGGGCGGCTTTCTTT
>few|TRBJ1-6|TRBD1|TRBV30
CAWMKTGGNSPLHF
TGTGCCTGGATGAAAACAGGGGGTAATTCACCCCTCCACTTT
>once|TRBJ2-4|NA|TRBV25-1
CASSEGGPKNIQYF
TGTGCCAGCAGTGAAGGGGGCCCCAAAAACATTCAGTACTTC
>NA|TRBJ2-7|NA|TRBV4-1
CASSTRLTYEQYF
TGCGCCAGCAGCACCCGACTAACCTACGAGCAGTACTTC
>NA|TRBJ1-3|NA|TRBV30
CAWSVQGGLGNTIYF
TGTGCCTGGAGTGTACAGGGAGGGCTCGGCAACACCATATATTTT
>NA|TRBJ2-7|NA|TRBV19
CASSRDAGPGGYEQYF
TGTGCCAGTAGTAGAGATGCCGGTCCCGGGGGCTACGAGCAGTACTTC
>NA|TRBJ2-1|NA|TRBV3-1/TRBV3-2
CASSQTGIRHNEQFF
TGTGCCAGCAGCCAAACAGGGATCCGCCACAATGAGCAGTTCTTC
>NA|TRBJ1-5|NA|TRBV10-3
CAISDNSNQPQHF
TGTGCCATCAGTGATAATAGCAATCAGCCCCAGCATTTT
>NA|TRBJ2-6|NA|TRBV19
CASNPQVSGANVLTF
TGTGCCAGTAACCCACAGGTCTCTGGGGCCAACGTCCTGACTTTC
>NA|TRBJ1-3|NA|TRBV28
CASSFYAIKDSSGNTIYF
TGTGCCAGCAGTTTCTACGCCATCAAGGACAGCTCTGGAAACACCATATATTTT
>few|TRBJ1-4|TRBD1|TRBV11-1
CASSPGQGRGEKLFF
TGTGCCAGTAGCCCAGGACAGGGACGTGGAGAAAAACTGTTTTTT
>NA|TRBJ1-2|NA|TRBV5-1
CASSRDGGALGYTF
TGCGCCAGCAGCCGGGACGGGGGGGCACTAGGCTACACCTTC
>NA|TRBJ1-1|NA|TRBV15
CATSRDALGSREAFF
TGTGCCACCAGCAGAGATGCTCTTGGGAGCCGTGAAGCTTTCTTT
>NA|TRBJ2-3|TRBD2|TRBV9
CASSYQKAGGGTDTQYF
TGTGCCAGCAGCTATCAAAAAGCGGGGGGCGGGACAGATACGCAGTATTTT
>NA|TRBJ1-5|NA|TRBV15
CATSRTQPQHF
TGTGCCACCAGCAGGACACAACCCCAGCATTTT
>once|TRBJ2-3|TRBD1|TRBV6-1
CASSERQGTLITDTQYF
TGTGCCAGCAGTGAAAGACAGGGAACCCTAATTACAGATACGCAGTATTTT
>few|TRBJ2-2|NA|TRBV5-1
CASSFGQNTGELFF
TGCGCCAGCAGCTTTGGACAGAACACCGGGGAGCTGTTTTTT
>NA|TRBJ1-1|NA|TRBV6-5
CASSTDPLNTEAFF
TGTGCCAGCAGTACAGACCCACTGAACACTGAAGCTTTCTTT
>few|TRBJ1-2|NA|TRBV6-2/TRBV6-3
CASSQDSYGYTF
TGTGCCAGCAGCCAAGACAGCTATGGCTACACCTTC
>NA|TRBJ2-6|NA|TRBV30
CAWGADRSSGANVLTF
TGTGCCTGGGGGGCTGATAGAAGCTCTGGGGCCAACGTCCTGACTTTC
>NA|TRBJ1-1|TRBD1|TRBV18
CASSPSPLGGPEAFF
TGTGCCAGCTCTCCCTCCCCGTTAGGGGGCCCTGAAGCTTTCTTT
>few|TRBJ2-3|NA|TRBV7-2
CASSLVVTDTQYF
TGTGCCAGCAGCTTAGTAGTTACAGATACGCAGTATTTT
>once|TRBJ1-4|TRBD1|TRBV5-6
CASRLGTGGTKLFF
TGTGCCAGCCGCCTGGGGACAGGGGGCACGAAACTGTTTTTT
>NA|TRBJ2-7|NA|TRBV28
CASSPTGVSYEQYF
TGTGCCAGCAGTCCGACAGGTGTCTCCTACGAGCAGTACTTC
>NA|TRBJ2-7|NA|TRBV7-2
CASSLASPGPYEQYF
TGTGCCAGCAGCTTAGCCTCTCCGGGTCCCTACGAGCAGTACTTC
>few|TRBJ2-2|NA|TRBV5-1
CASSLEAEVGTGELFF
TGCGCCAGCAGCTTGGAGGCGGAAGTCGGAACCGGGGAGCTGTTTTTT
>NA|TRBJ2-3|TRBD2|TRBV2
CASRGPASGVTDTQYF
TGTGCCAGCAGGGGTCCGGCTAGCGGGGTAACAGATACGCAGTATTTT
>NA|TRBJ2-3|TRBD1|TRBV28
CASSPPGTGEDTQYF
TGTGCCAGCAGTCCCCCGGGGACAGGGGAGGATACGCAGTATTTT
>once|TRBJ2-1|TRBD1|TRBV6-5
CASSPDRSNEQFF
TGTGCCAGCAGTCCGGACAGGAGCAATGAGCAGTTCTTC
>NA|TRBJ2-2|TRBD1|TRBV5-1
CASSYTGGAAGELFF
TGCGCCAGCAGCTATACAGGGGGCGCCGCCGGGGAGCTGTTTTTT